One sample yielded the 11 T cell receptor beta chains listed below, sequenced in a study of blood T cell repertoires in COVID-19. Assay used: immunoSEQ multiplex PCR; TCRdb lists only in-frame clones, some missing. Of approximately 50,000 clones listed, 84% were seen once; the top ten hold approximately 7.1%. The sequenced sample was peripheral blood. Receptors originate from a human donor in a cohort sampled during active COVID-19.

This clone was picked up one time. The V call is TRBV4-2, the J call TRBJ1-4, with 10 bases aligning to TRBD1. Germline trimming cut 2 bases from V and 5 bases from J; bases unmatched to any gene: 5. The CDR3 is 16 residues long. CDR1 and CDR2 from the germline V gene are LGHNA and YNFKEQ. As DNA, the CDR3 is TGTGCCAGCAGCCAAAGACAGGGGGCCCCAAATGAAAAACTGTTTTTT. This gives the protein CASSQRQGAPNEKLFF.

The chain carries TRBV30 and TRBJ2-7; D is unclear. V lost 1 base and J 4 bases, leaving 11 bases between the germline ends. The CDR3 runs 13 residues. Germline V CDR1 and CDR2: GTSNPN, SVGIG (reference sequence). This chain's CDR3 is CAWSGRSAYEQYF. The CDR3 nucleotides read TGTGCCTGGAGTGGGCGGTCTGCGTACGAGCAGTACTTC.

The V gene is TRBV27, the J gene TRBJ1-2, with D possibly being TRBD1 (5 bases). The CDR3 runs to 14 residues. Trimming pared 7 bases from V and 7 bases from J, leaving 19 bases between. In germline, CDR1 is MNHEY, CDR2 SMNVEV (reference sequence). Written as DNA, the CDR3 is TGTGCCAGCAAACCGATCGACAGTACTATTGGCTACACCTTC. Translating it yields CASKPIDSTIGYTF.

The genes are TRBV30 and TRBJ1-4; the D is unclear. The CDR3 has 14 amino acids. V was pared by 2 bases and J by 8 bases, with 15 bases between. In germline, CDR1 is GTSNPN, CDR2 SVGIG (reference sequence). The CDR3 coding sequence is TGTGCCTGGAGTACAATCATCCGGGAGGAAAAACTGTTTTTT. This codes for CAWSTIIREEKLFF.

The V and J genes are TRBV27 and TRBJ2-7, with D perhaps matching TRBD1 (6 bases). V was cut by 6 bases and J by 3 bases, with 18 bases left in between. Germline CDR1 and CDR2: MNHEY and SMNVEV (reference sequence). This CDR3 has 15 residues. CDR3 protein: CASSPNGQGNYEQYF. The CDR3, as DNA: TGTGCCAGCAGCCCAAACGGCCAGGGGAACTACGAGCAGTACTTC.

This chain joins TRBV4-3 and TRBJ2-5; tentative D call: TRBD2 (5 bases). The CDR3 loop spans 15 amino acids. The V gene's germline CDR1 is LGHNA and CDR2 YSLEER. V was shortened by 1 base and J by 5 bases, with 14 bases between the two germline ends. CDR3 bases: TGCGCCAGCAGCCAAGTAGGTACTAGAAGTGAGACCCAGTACTTC. Amino acids: CASSQVGTRSETQYF.

The V call is TRBV6-5, the J call TRBJ2-7; TRBD2 matches 10 bases. Germline V gene sequence: CDR1 MNHEY, CDR2 SVGAGI. V lost 7 bases to trimming and J lost 5 bases; unmatched junction nucleotides: 5. The CDR3 is 13 residues long. This CDR3 is CASTSGRAHEQYF. The CDR3 DNA reads as TGTGCCAGCACAAGCGGGAGGGCCCACGAGCAGTACTTC.

V usage is TRBV18 and J usage is TRBJ1-4; tentative D call: TRBD1 (6 bases). Germline V gene sequence: CDR1 KGHSH, CDR2 LQKENI. V shed 3 bases and J shed 7 bases, with 15 bases lying between them. This CDR3 contains 15 residues. The CDR3 coding sequence is TGTGCCAGCTCACCGTGGGGGGGCGCGAGTGAAAAACTGTTTTTT. As protein: CASSPWGGASEKLFF.

This clone has more than one count but fewer than ten. The V and J genes are TRBV3-1 (or the pseudogene TRBV3-2) and TRBJ2-7, with 7 bases lining up with TRBD2. Germline V gene data show CDR1 as LGHDT and CDR2 as YNNKEL (reference sequence). V shed 2 bases, J shed 2 bases, and the junction held 9 bases outside the gene matches. The CDR3 length is 16 residues. For the CDR3, the DNA is TGTGCCAGCAGCCAACGATATAGCGGGCTCCCCTACGAGCAGTACTTC. It codes for CASSQRYSGLPYEQYF.

This clone was counted once. This chain joins TRBV11-3 and TRBJ2-3, with D possibly matching TRBD2 (5 bases). Germline CDR1 reads SGHNT; CDR2 reads YENEEA. The CDR3 has 14 amino acids. V lost 3 bases to trimming and J lost 1 base, with 8 bases between them. Here the CDR3 reads CASSFSGGTDTQYF. CDR3 bases: TGTGCCAGCAGCTTCTCCGGGGGCACAGATACGCAGTATTTT.

This chain uses TRBV7-2 with TRBJ2-3, with no clear D. The CDR3 consists of 16 residues. V lost 0 bases and J 0 bases, leaving 10 bases between the germline ends. Germline CDR1 is SGHTA and CDR2 is FQGNSA. The CDR3 loop reads CASSLARLESTDTQYF. The CDR3 nucleotides read TGTGCCAGCAGCTTAGCCAGGTTGGAAAGCACAGATACGCAGTATTTT.